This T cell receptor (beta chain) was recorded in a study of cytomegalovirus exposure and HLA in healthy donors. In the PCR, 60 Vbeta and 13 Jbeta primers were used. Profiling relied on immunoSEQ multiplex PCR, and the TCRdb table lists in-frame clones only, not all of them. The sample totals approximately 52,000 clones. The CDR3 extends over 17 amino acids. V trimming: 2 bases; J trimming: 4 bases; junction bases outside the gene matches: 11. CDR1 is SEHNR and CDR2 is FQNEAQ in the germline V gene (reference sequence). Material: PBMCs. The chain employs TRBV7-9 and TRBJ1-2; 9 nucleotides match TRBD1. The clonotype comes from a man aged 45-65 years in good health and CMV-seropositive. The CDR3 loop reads CASSLPLPGQGVYGYTF. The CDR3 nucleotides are TGTGCCAGCAGCTTACCCCTACCGGGACAGGGAGTCTATGGCTACACCTTC.